This TCR beta chain was sequenced during a study of shared T cell receptors in the human thymus. CDR1 is MNHNS and CDR2 is SASEGT in the germline V gene. This CDR3 comprises 16 residues. Trimming shortened V by 0 bases and J by 5 bases, and 14 bases separated the two germline ends. A few counts support this clone. Only in-frame clones appear in the TCRdb table, and some are missing; sequencing was by immunoSEQ multiplex PCR. This sample yields 500,000 to 550,000 clones, of which around three quarters are seen a single time; less than 0.015% belongs to the top ten. The sample was also reused in another study, on human thymus T cells.

The origin of this receptor is a boy younger than two with a congenital heart defect. The rearrangement uses TRBV6-1 and TRBJ2-1; TRBD2 is a possible D gene (6 bases). Input material: thymocytes. The chain's CDR3 is CASSEALASADNEQFF. The CDR3 coding sequence is TGTGCCAGCAGTGAAGCGTTAGCTAGCGCGGACAATGAGCAGTTCTTC.